Below, 11 T cell receptor beta chains from the same sample are listed, as sequenced in a study of cytomegalovirus exposure and HLA in healthy donors. Researchers ran the PCR with 60 Vbeta and 13 Jbeta primers. Clones were sequenced by immunoSEQ multiplex PCR, and TCRdb holds only the in-frame ones, with some missing. The repertoire includes roughly 100,000 clones, 12% to 15% of them detected once, and 0.8% to 0.95% sits in the top ten. Sequenced: PBMCs. These receptor sequences come from a female donor in good health and CMV-seronegative.

The J gene is TRBJ1-6, the V gene TRBV7-9; TRBD1 agrees at 7 bases. Germline V gene sequence: CDR1 SEHNR, CDR2 FQNEAQ (reference sequence). Trimming took 3 bases from V and 7 from J; bases not matched to a gene: 3. The CDR3 length is 14 residues. This chain's CDR3 is CASSLTGPNSPLHF. The CDR3 bases are TGTGCCAGCAGCTTGACAGGGCCAAATTCACCCCTCCACTTT. Complete variable domain (other parts from reference TRBV7-9 and TRBJ1-6): DTGVSQNPRHKITKRGQNVTFRCDPISEHNRLYWYRQTLGQGPEFLTYFQNEAQLEKSRLLSDRFSAERPKGSFSTLEIQRTEQGDSAMYLCASSLTGPNSPLHFGNGTRLTVT.

With regard to this clone: This CDR3 is also generated by other DNA sequences in the sample. The rearrangement joins TRBV28 to TRBJ2-3; TRBD2 matches 10 bases. The CDR3 spans 15 residues. V shed 5 bases and J 5 bases; nucleotides not matched to a gene: 7. The germline CDR1 and CDR2 sequences are MDHEN and SYDVKM. In DNA, the CDR3 is TGTGCCAGCAGTCGTCTAGCGGGAGTAGGAGATACGCAGTATTTT. Its translation is CASSRLAGVGDTQYF. The full variable domain, in which reference TRBV28 and TRBJ2-3 provide the parts outside the CDR3, is DVKVTQSSRYLVKRTGEKVFLECVQDMDHENMFWYRQDPGLGLRLIYFSYDVKMKEKGDIPEGYSVSREKKERFSLILESASTNQTSMYLCASSRLAGVGDTQYFGPGTRLTVL.

The chain combines TRBV6-5 with TRBJ2-7; 9 nucleotides line up with TRBD2. Germline lookup yields CDR1 MNHEY and CDR2 SVGAGI. The V segment lost 0 bases and the J segment 3 bases; nucleotides outside the gene matches: 6. The CDR3 length is 16 residues. The DNA of the CDR3 is TGTGCCAGCAGTTACTCGAGGAGCGGGAGGCTCTACGAGCAGTACTTC. Amino acid sequence: CASSYSRSGRLYEQYF.

The chain combines TRBV30 with TRBJ1-5; 10 bases align to TRBD1. CDR3 length: 14 residues. The V gene end was trimmed by 5 bases and the J gene end by 3 bases; junction bases not matched to a gene: 4. Germline V gene data show CDR1 as GTSNPN and CDR2 as SVGIG (reference sequence). The DNA of the CDR3 is TGTGCCTGGGCGGGGACAGGGGCCAATCAGCCCCAGCATTTT. Amino acid sequence: CAWAGTGANQPQHF.

Only a few counts were recorded for this clone. This sequence joins TRBV7-9 and TRBJ2-7; 9 nucleotides align to TRBD1. V trimming: 7 bases; J trimming: 3 bases; junction bases outside the gene matches: 7. Germline V gene sequence: CDR1 SEHNR, CDR2 FQNEAQ (reference sequence). This CDR3 comprises 14 residues. The CDR3 spells CASNPDRGSYEQYF. The CDR3 DNA reads as TGTGCCAGCAACCCGGACAGGGGAAGCTACGAGCAGTACTTC. Drawing the rest from reference TRBV7-9 and TRBJ2-7, the complete variable domain is DTGVSQNPRHKITKRGQNVTFRCDPISEHNRLYWYRQTLGQGPEFLTYFQNEAQLEKSRLLSDRFSAERPKGSFSTLEIQRTEQGDSAMYLCASNPDRGSYEQYFGPGTRLTVT.

In its sample, this clone was seen a few times. The J gene is TRBJ2-7, the V gene TRBV19; 8 positions agree with TRBD1. This CDR3 comprises 15 residues. Germline-derived CDR1 and CDR2 are LNHDA and SQIVND (reference sequence). Unmatched junction bases numbered 5, after V lost 1 base and J lost 3 bases. The CDR3 is CASSIGTTGDYEQYF. CDR3 DNA sequence: TGTGCCAGTAGTATAGGAACGACAGGGGACTACGAGCAGTACTTC. Variable domain in full (rest from reference TRBV19 and TRBJ2-7): DGGITQSPKYLFRKEGQNVTLSCEQNLNHDAMYWYRQDPGQGLRLIYYSQIVNDFQKGDIAEGYSVSREKKESFPLTVTSAQKNPTAFYLCASSIGTTGDYEQYFGPGTRLTVT.

The chain uses TRBV5-8 and TRBJ2-5, with 9 bases that match TRBD2. The V gene end was trimmed by 0 bases and the J gene end by 5 bases; junction bases not matched to a gene: 14. The CDR3 is made up of 18 amino acids. CDR1 SGHTS and CDR2 YDEGEE come from the germline V gene. The CDR3 coding sequence is TGTGCCAGCAGCTTGGTACTTAGGGCGGGAGGGCCGAAGGAGACCCAGTACTTC. This translates into CASSLVLRAGGPKETQYF.

This clone has just a few counts. This chain joins TRBV7-9 and TRBJ1-1; no clear D gene. The CDR3 covers 12 residues. The V gene's germline CDR1 is SEHNR and CDR2 FQNEAQ (reference sequence). The V end lost 5 bases, the J end lost 8 bases, and 12 bases lay between the germline ends. CDR3 in DNA: TGTGCCAGCAGCCAGCGGGATACCGAAGCTTTCTTT. It specifies CASSQRDTEAFF. Full variable domain (remainder filled in from reference TRBV7-9 and TRBJ1-1): DTGVSQNPRHKITKRGQNVTFRCDPISEHNRLYWYRQTLGQGPEFLTYFQNEAQLEKSRLLSDRFSAERPKGSFSTLEIQRTEQGDSAMYLCASSQRDTEAFFGQGTRLTVV.

The table lists this clone with a few counts. The chain joins TRBV25-1 to TRBJ1-1; 7 nucleotides line up with TRBD1. J gave up 7 bases and V 2 bases, and 4 bases lay outside the gene matches. The length of the CDR3 is 13 residues. Germline V lookup: CDR1 MGHDK, CDR2 SYGVNS. In DNA, the CDR3 is TGTGCCAGCAGTGAAGGGGACAGAAATGAAGCTTTCTTT. As protein: CASSEGDRNEAFF.

The V gene is TRBV7-9, the J gene TRBJ2-7; a possible D gene is TRBD2 (6 bases). The CDR3 totals 16 residues. Germline lookup yields CDR1 SEHNR and CDR2 FQNEAQ (reference sequence). The ends were cut back, 0 bases at V and 3 bases at J, with 15 bases in the middle. In DNA, the CDR3 is TGTGCCAGCAGCTTAGCGGAGGGGAGTAGGGTCTACGAGCAGTACTTC. Amino acids: CASSLAEGSRVYEQYF.

This clone turned up a few times. V usage is TRBV28 and J usage is TRBJ1-1; D unresolved. Trimming cost V 6 bases and J 2 bases, with 10 bases left between them. This CDR3 region has 13 residues. Germline CDR1 MDHEN, CDR2 SYDVKM. This CDR3 is CASSEKRNTEAFF. DNA of the CDR3: TGTGCCAGCAGCGAAAAGAGAAACACTGAAGCTTTCTTT.